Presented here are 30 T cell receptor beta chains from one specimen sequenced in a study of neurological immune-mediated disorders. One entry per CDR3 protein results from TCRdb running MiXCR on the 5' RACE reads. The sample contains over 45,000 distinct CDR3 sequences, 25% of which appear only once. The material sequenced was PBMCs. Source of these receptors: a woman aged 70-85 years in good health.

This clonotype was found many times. The CDR3 sequence is CASSAGGRILSGNTIYF. CDR3 nucleotide sequence: TGTGCCAGCAGCGCCGGGGGACGGATACTCTCTGGAAACACCATATATTTT. This chain connects TRBV9 to TRBJ1-3; perhaps TRBD1 as D (5 bases). The CDR3 has 17 amino acids. Germline CDR1 and CDR2: SGDLS and YYNGEE. The V end lost 3 bases, the J end lost 0 bases, and 16 bases lay between the germline ends.

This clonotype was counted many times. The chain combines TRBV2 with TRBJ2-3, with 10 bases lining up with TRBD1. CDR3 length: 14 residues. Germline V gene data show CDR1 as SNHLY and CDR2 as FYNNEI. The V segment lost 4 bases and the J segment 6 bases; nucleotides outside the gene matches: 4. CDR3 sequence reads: CASSGQGAEDTQYF. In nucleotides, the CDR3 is TGTGCCAGCAGTGGACAGGGGGCGGAGGATACGCAGTATTTT.

The CDR3 nucleotides are TGCAGTGCCTCTCGCCGGGGAGAGGGCGAGCAGTACTTC. Protein: CSASRRGEGEQYF. This chain uses TRBV20-1 with TRBJ2-7; D perhaps matches TRBD2 (5 bases). The CDR3 is 13 amino acids. Germline CDR1 DFQATT, CDR2 SNEGSKA (reference sequence). V was trimmed by 6 bases and J by 6 bases, leaving 18 bases between them.

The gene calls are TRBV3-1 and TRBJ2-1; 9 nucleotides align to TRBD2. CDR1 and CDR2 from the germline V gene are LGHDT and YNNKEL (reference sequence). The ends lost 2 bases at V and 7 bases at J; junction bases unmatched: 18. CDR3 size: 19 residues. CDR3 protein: CASSQRGLAIQTQRNEQFF. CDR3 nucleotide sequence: TGTGCCAGCAGCCAACGAGGACTAGCGATACAAACCCAAAGGAATGAGCAGTTCTTC.

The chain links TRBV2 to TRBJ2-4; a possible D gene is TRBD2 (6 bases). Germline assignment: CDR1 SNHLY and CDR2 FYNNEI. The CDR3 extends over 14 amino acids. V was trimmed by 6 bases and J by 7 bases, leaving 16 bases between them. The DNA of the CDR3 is TGTGCCAGCAGGCGGGACCTTGGTGAGAACATTCAGTACTTC. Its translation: CASRRDLGENIQYF.

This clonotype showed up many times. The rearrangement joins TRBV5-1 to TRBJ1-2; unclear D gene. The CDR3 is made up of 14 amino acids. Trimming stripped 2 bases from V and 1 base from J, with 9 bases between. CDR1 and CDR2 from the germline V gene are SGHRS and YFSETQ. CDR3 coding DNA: TGCGCCAGCAGCTTTAATGGAGATAACTATGGCTACACCTTC. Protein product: CASSFNGDNYGYTF. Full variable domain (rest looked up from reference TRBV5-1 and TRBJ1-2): KAGVTQTPRYLIKTRGQQVTLSCSPISGHRSVSWYQQTPGQGLQFLFEYFSETQRNKGNFPGRFSGRQFSNSRSEMNVSTLELGDSALYLCASSFNGDNYGYTFGSGTRLTVV.

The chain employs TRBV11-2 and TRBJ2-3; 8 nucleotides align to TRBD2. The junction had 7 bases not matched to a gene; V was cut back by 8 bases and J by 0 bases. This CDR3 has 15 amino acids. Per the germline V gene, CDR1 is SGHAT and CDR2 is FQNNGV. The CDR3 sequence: CASGPTSASTDTQYF. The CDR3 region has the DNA TGTGCCAGCGGGCCGACTAGCGCCAGCACAGATACGCAGTATTTT.

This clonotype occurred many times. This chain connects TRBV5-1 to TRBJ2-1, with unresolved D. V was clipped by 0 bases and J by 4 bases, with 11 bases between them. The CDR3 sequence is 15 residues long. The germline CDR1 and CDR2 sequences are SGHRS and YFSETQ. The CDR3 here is CASSLAARSYNEQFF. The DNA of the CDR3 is TGCGCCAGCAGCTTGGCGGCTAGGAGTTACAATGAGCAGTTCTTC.

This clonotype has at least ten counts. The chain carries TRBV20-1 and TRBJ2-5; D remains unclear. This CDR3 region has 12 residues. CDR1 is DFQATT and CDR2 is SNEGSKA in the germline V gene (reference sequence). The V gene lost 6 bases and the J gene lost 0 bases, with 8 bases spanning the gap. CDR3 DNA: TGCAGTGCCGCCGCCCACCAAGAGACCCAGTACTTC. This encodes CSAAAHQETQYF.

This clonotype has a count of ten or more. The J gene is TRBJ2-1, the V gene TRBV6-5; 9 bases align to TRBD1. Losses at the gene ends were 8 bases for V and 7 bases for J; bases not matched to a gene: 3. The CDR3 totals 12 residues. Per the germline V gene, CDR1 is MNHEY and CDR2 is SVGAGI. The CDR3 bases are TGTGCCAGCCGGACAGGGGTAAATGAGCAGTTCTTC. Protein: CASRTGVNEQFF.

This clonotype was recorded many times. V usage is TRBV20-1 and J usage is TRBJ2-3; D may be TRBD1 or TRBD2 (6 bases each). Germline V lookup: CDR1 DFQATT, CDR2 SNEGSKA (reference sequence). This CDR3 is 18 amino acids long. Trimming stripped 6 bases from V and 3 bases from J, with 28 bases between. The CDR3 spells CSAPTGGSSGGGTDTQYF. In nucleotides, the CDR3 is TGCAGTGCCCCAACGGGCGGGTCCAGCGGAGGGGGGACAGATACGCAGTATTTT.

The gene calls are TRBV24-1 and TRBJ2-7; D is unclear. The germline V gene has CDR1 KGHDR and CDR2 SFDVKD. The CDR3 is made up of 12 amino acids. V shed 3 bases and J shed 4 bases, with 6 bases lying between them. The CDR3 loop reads CATSDADYEQYF. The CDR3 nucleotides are TGTGCCACCAGTGATGCTGATTACGAGCAGTACTTC.

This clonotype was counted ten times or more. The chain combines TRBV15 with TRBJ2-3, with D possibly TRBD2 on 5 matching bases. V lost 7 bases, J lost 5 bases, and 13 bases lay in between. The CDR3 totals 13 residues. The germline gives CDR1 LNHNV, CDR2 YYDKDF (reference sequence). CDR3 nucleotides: TGTGCCACCACGGCTCTGAGGGAAGATACGCAGTATTTT. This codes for CATTALREDTQYF.

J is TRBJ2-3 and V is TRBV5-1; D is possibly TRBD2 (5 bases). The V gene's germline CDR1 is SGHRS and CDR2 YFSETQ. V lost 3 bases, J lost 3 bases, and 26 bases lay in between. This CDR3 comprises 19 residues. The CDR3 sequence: CASSSRGGPMTRRTDTQYF. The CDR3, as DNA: TGCGCCAGCAGCTCCCGGGGTGGCCCAATGACTCGACGGACAGATACGCAGTATTTT.

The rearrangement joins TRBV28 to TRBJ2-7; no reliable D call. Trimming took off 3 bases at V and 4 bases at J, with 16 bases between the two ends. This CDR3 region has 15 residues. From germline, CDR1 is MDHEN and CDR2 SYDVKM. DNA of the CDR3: TGTGCCAGCAGTTTTCCGGGCGCCAGTCTGTACGAGCAGTACTTC. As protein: CASSFPGASLYEQYF.

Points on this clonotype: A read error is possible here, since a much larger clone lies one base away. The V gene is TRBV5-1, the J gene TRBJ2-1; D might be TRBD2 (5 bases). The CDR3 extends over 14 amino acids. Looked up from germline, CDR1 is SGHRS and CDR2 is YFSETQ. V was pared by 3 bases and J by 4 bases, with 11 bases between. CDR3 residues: CASSSGGSYNEQFF. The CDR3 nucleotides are TGCGCCAGCAGCTCTGGCGGGTCTTACAATGAGCAGTTCTTC.

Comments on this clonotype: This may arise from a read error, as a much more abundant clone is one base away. DNA of the CDR3: TGCGCCAGCGGCGAACCGGCTAATGAAAAACTGTTTTTT. Translating it yields CASGEPANEKLFF. The chain joins TRBV5-1 to TRBJ1-4; D is unresolved. The ends were cut back, 7 bases at V and 3 bases at J, with 10 bases in the middle. Germline CDR1 SGHRS, CDR2 YFSETQ. This CDR3 is built from 13 residues.

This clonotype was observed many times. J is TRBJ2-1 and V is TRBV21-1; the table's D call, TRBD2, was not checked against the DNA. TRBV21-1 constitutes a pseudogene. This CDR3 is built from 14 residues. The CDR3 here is CASSKGASGRASPF. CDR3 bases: TGTGCCAGCAGCAAAGGGGCTAGCGGGAGGGCCTCCCCCTTC.

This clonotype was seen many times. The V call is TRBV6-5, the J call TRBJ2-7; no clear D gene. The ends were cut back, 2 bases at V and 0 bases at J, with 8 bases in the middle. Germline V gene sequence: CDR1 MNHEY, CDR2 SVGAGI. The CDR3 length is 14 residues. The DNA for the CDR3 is TGTGCCAGCAGTTACGGCGCTGACTCCTACGAGCAGTACTTC. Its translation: CASSYGADSYEQYF.

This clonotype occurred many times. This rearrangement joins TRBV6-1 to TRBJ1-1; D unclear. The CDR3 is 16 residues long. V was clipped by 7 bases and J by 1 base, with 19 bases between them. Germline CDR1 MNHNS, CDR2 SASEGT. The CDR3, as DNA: TGTGCCAGCACTTGGATGCCCCTCGGAGGGAACACTGAAGCTTTCTTT. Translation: CASTWMPLGGNTEAFF.

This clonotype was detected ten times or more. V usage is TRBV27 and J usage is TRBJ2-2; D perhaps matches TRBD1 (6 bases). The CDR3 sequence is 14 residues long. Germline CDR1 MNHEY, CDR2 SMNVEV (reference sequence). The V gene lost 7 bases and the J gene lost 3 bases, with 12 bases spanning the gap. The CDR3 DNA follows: TGTGCCAGCACTATACAGGGAGACACCGGGGAGCTGTTTTTT. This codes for CASTIQGDTGELFF.

CDR3 nucleotides: TGTGCCAGCTCACCTACTAGCGGTAGCACAGATACGCAGTATTTT. Protein product: CASSPTSGSTDTQYF. The J gene is TRBJ2-3, the V gene TRBV18, with 8 positions matching TRBD2. J gave up 0 bases and V 3 bases, and 2 bases lay outside the gene matches. The CDR3 contains 15 residues. In germline, CDR1 is KGHSH, CDR2 LQKENI.

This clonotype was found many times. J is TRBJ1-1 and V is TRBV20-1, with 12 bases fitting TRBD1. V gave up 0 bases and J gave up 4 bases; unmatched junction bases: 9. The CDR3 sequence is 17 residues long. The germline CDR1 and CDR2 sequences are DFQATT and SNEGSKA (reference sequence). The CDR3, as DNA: TGCAGTGCTAGAGATCCGGGACAGGGGGCTGAGGGCACTGAAGCTTTCTTT. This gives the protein CSARDPGQGAEGTEAFF.

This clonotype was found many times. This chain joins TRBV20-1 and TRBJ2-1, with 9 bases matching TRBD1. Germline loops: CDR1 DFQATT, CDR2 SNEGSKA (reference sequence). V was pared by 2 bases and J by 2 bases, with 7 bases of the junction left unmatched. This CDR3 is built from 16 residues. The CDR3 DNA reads TGCAGTGCTAGACTGCCGGGACAGGGAACCTACAATGAGCAGTTCTTC. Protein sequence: CSARLPGQGTYNEQFF.

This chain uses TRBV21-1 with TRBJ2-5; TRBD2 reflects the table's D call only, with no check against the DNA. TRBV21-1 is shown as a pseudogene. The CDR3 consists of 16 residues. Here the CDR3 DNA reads TGTGCCAGCAGCAAAGCTACATCTAGCTCCCCGGAGACCCAGTACTTC. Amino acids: CASSKATSSSPETQYF.

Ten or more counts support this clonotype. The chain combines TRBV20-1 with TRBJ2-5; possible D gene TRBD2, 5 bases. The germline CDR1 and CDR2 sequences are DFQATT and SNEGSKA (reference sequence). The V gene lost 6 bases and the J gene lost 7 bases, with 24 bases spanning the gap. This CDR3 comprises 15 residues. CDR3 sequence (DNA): TGCAGTGCACGACCCCGAGGCAGGCCCGAGGGGACCCAGTACTTC. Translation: CSARPRGRPEGTQYF.

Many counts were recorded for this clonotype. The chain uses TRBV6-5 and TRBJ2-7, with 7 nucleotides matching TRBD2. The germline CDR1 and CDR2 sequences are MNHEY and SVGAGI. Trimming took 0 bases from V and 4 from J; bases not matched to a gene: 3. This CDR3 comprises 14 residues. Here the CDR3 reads CASSYSGTTYEQYF. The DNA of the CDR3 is TGTGCCAGCAGTTACTCAGGGACTACATACGAGCAGTACTTC.

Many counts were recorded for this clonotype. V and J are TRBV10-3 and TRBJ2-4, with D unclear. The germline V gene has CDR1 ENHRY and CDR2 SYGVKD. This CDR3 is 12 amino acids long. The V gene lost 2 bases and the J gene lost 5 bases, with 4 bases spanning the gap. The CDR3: CAISEAENIQYF. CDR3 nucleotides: TGTGCCATCAGTGAGGCGGAAAACATTCAGTACTTC.

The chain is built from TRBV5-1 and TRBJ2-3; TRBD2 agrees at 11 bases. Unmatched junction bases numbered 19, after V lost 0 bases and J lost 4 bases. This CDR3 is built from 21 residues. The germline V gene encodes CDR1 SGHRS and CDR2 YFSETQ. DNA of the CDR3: TGCGCCAGCAGCTTGGAAAGTAATCCAACCCTAGCGGGGGGATCATCAGATACGCAGTATTTT. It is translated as CASSLESNPTLAGGSSDTQYF.

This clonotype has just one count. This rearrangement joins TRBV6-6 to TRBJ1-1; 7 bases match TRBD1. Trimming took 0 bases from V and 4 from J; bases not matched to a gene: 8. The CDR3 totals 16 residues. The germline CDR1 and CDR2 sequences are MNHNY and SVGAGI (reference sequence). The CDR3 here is CASSYSPAGGATEAFF. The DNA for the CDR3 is TGTGCCAGCAGTTACTCCCCGGCAGGGGGGGCCACTGAAGCTTTCTTT.